The T cell receptor beta chain under discussion was sequenced for a study of vaccination effects on CD4 cells after COVID-19. Sequencing was preceded by expansion of antigen-specific CD4+ T cells with viral peptide pools in the ViraFEST assay. At the end of 9 to 11 days of culture, CD4+ T cells were isolated. The person had a PCR-confirmed SARS-CoV-2 infection during March to December 2020. Fresh IL-2-containing medium replaced half the medium on days 3 and 7. This CDR3 region has 12 residues. With 10 bases clipped from V and 10 bases from J, the junction kept 7 bases outside the gene matches. From germline, CDR1 is SNHLY and CDR2 FYNNEI. This clone was picked up a small number of times. What it recognizes is unknown. Study-wide points: Recruitment yielded few convalescent patients, and the study had no early post-infection timepoints. Infection- and vaccine-induced clones contracted markedly late after vaccination.

Produced via immunoSEQ multiplex PCR; TCRdb's table is partial and in-frame only. The top ten hold 25% to 30% of the sample, which has around 47,000 clones, about three quarters seen once. The sequence came from a human donor who had a prior SARS-CoV-2 infection. This chain connects TRBV2 to TRBJ1-6, with 7 bases lining up with TRBD1. The sample in question was CD4+ T cells from PBMCs cultured with a peptide pool, obtained before COVID-19 vaccination. CDR3 loop: CATRGTGSPLHF. In DNA, the CDR3 is TGTGCCACCAGGGGGACGGGCTCACCCCTCCACTTT.